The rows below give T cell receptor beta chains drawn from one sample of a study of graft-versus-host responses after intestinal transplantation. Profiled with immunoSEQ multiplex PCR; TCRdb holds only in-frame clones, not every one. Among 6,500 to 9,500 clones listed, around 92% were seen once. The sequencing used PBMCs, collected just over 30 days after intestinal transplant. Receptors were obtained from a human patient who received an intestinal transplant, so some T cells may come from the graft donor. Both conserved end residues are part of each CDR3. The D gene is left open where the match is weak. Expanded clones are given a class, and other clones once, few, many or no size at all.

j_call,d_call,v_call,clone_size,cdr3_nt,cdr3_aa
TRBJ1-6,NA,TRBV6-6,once,TGTGCCAGCAGTTACTCGGCAGCTGGTAATTCACCCCTCCACTTT,CASSYSAAGNSPLHF
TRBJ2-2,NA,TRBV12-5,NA,TGTGCTAGTGGTTTCAGGACAAGGGTGGTGGAGGAGAACACCGGGGAGCTGTTTTTT,CASGFRTRVVEENTGELFF
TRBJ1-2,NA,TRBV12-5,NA,TGTGCTAGTGGTTTGTTGGGATTCGACTATGGCTACACCTTC,CASGLLGFDYGYTF
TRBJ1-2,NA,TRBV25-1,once,TGTGCCAGCAGTGAATACTCGGCTACCGGCTACACCTTC,CASSEYSATGYTF
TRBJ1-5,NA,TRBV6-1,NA,TGTGCCAGCAGTGAGGGGGCCTTAGGTCAGCCCCAGCATTTT,CASSEGALGQPQHF
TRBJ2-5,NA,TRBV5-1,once,TGCGCCAGCAGCTCAGACAGGCAAGAGACCCAGTACTTC,CASSSDRQETQYF
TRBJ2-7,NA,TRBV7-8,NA,TGTGCCAGCACTCCAACGGGGGCGATTAACTCCTACGAGCAGTACTTC,CASTPTGAINSYEQYF
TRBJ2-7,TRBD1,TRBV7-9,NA,TGTGCCAGCAGCTTAGTGACAGGGGGCTACGAGCAGTACTTC,CASSLVTGGYEQYF
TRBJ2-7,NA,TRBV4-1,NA,TGCGCCAGCAGCCGGACAGAACTGTACGAGCAGTACTTC,CASSRTELYEQYF
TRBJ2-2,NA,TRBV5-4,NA,TGTGCCAGCAGCTCAGACTTGACTGACGGAGCTGATAACACCGGGGAGCTGTTTTTT,CASSSDLTDGADNTGELFF
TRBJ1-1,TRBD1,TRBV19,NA,TGTGCCAGTTTCAGGACAGGGGACACTGAAGCTTTCTTT,CASFRTGDTEAFF
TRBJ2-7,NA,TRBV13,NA,TGTGCCAGCAGCTTAGGGGGGCCCCACTACTACGAGCAGTACTTC,CASSLGGPHYYEQYF
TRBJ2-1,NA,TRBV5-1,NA,TGCGCCAGCAGCTTCATTCGGGAATTTTCCTACAATGAGCAGTTCTTC,CASSFIREFSYNEQFF
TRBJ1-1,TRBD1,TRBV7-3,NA,TGTGCCAGCAGCGTAAGGGGGCGGGACACTGAAGCTTTCTTT,CASSVRGRDTEAFF
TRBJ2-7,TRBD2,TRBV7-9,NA,TGTGCCAGCAGCTTTACCCGGGGGGGCCTCCCCCACGAGCAGTACTTC,CASSFTRGGLPHEQYF
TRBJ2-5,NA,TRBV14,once,TGTGCCAGCAGCCCCTACTTGCGGGGGCGACCAGAGACCCAGTACTTC,CASSPYLRGRPETQYF
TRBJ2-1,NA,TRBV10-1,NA,TGCGCCAGCAGTGTAACGGGACCCGGATACAATGAGCAGTTCTTC,CASSVTGPGYNEQFF
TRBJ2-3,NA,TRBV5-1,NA,TGCGCCAGCAGCTTGGAGGGGTCCCTTTTCTACTCAGATACGCAGTATTTT,CASSLEGSLFYSDTQYF
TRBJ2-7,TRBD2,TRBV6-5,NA,TGTGCCAGCGGATTGAACGGGGGGGCCCTATACGAGCAGTACTTC,CASGLNGGALYEQYF
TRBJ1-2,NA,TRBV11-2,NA,TGTGCCAGCAGCTTAGATGAGGGGTGCCCGGATAACTATGGCTACACCTTC,CASSLDEGCPDNYGYTF
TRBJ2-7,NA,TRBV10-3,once,TGTGCCATCACCTCCTCGGAGGACTGGAACGAGCAGTACTTC,CAITSSEDWNEQYF
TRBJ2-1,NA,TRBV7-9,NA,TGTGCCAGCAGCTCAACAGGACAGCCCAATGAGCAGTTCTTC,CASSSTGQPNEQFF
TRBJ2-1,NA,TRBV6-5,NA,TGTGCCAGCAGCCCTACACCGAACTACAATGAGCAGTTCTTC,CASSPTPNYNEQFF
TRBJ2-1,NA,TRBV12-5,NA,TGTGCTAGTGGTTTCCCCCCTAGTAACAATGAGCAGTTCTTC,CASGFPPSNNEQFF
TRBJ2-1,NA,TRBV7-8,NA,TGTGCCAGCACCCCCCAGGGGGGCAGCGTTACCAATGAGCAGTTCTTC,CASTPQGGSVTNEQFF
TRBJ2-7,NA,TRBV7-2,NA,TGTGCCAGCAGCTACATCGGCTGGAGCTCCTACGAGCAGTACTTC,CASSYIGWSSYEQYF
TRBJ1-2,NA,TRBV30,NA,TGTGCCTGGAGTGTAGGGCTTACTAACTATGGCTACACCTTC,CAWSVGLTNYGYTF
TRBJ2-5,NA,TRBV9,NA,TGTGCCAGCAGCGTAGGCGAGACGACAGGATCGTACCAAGAGACCCAGTACTTC,CASSVGETTGSYQETQYF
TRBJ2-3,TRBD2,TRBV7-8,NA,TGTGCCAGCAGCTCGCCTAGCGGGGGTAGCGGGGGGAGAGCAGATACGCAGTATTTT,CASSSPSGGSGGRADTQYF
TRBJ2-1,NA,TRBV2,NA,TGTGCCAGCAGGGGGTGGATGGGACATCAGTTCTTC,CASRGWMGHQFF
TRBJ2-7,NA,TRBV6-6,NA,TGTGCCAGCAGTCAATACCCGGGGCGACAATACGAGCAGTACTTC,CASSQYPGRQYEQYF
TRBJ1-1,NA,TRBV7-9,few,TGTGCCAGTGCTGCGGTGAACACTGAAGCTTTCTTT,CASAAVNTEAFF
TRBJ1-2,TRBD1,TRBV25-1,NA,TGTGCCAGCAGTGAATACTTTGACGACAGGGGCTATGGCTACACCTTC,CASSEYFDDRGYGYTF
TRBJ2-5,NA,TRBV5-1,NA,TGCGCCAGCAGCTTGGAGTCCTCTTGGAGGGAGACCCAGTACTTC,CASSLESSWRETQYF
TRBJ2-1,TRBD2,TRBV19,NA,TGTGCCAGTAGAAGCTCCCCGGGACTAGTGGCTGAGCAGTTCTTC,CASRSSPGLVAEQFF
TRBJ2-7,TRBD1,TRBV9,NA,TGTGCCAGCAGCGCCGGGACAGGGGGATACTACGAGCAGTACTTC,CASSAGTGGYYEQYF
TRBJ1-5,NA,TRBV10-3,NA,TGTGCCATCAGTGAAGACACAGTCCATAGCAATCAGCCCCAGCATTTT,CAISEDTVHSNQPQHF
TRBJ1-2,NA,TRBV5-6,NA,TGTGCCAGCAGCTTGGAAGTGGACTATGGCTACACCTTC,CASSLEVDYGYTF
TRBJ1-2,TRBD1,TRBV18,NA,TGTGCCAGCTCACCTCAAGCAGGGGGGGGCTATGGCTACACCTTC,CASSPQAGGGYGYTF
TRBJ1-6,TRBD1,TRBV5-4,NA,TGTGCCAGCAGCACAGGGGTAGGTAATTCACCCCTCCACTTT,CASSTGVGNSPLHF
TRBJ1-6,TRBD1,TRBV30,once,TGTGCCTGGGGGACAGTCTATAATTCACCCCTCCACTTT,CAWGTVYNSPLHF